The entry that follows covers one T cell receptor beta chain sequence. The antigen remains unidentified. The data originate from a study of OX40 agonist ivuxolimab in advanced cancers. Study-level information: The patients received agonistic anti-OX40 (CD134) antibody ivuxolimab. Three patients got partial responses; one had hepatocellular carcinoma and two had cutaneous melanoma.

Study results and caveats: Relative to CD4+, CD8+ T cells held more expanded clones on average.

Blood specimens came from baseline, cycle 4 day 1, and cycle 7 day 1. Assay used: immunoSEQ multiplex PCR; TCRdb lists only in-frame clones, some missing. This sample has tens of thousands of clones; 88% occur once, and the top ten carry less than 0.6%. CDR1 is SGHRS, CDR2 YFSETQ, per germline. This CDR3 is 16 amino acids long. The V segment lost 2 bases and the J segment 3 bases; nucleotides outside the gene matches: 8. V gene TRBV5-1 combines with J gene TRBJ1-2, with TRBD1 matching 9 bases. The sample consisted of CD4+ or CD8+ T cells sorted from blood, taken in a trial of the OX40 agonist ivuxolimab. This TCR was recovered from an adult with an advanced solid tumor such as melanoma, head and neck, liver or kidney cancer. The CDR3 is CASSFSGTGTDYGYTF. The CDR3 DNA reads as TGCGCCAGCAGCTTCTCCGGGACAGGGACGGACTATGGCTACACCTTC.